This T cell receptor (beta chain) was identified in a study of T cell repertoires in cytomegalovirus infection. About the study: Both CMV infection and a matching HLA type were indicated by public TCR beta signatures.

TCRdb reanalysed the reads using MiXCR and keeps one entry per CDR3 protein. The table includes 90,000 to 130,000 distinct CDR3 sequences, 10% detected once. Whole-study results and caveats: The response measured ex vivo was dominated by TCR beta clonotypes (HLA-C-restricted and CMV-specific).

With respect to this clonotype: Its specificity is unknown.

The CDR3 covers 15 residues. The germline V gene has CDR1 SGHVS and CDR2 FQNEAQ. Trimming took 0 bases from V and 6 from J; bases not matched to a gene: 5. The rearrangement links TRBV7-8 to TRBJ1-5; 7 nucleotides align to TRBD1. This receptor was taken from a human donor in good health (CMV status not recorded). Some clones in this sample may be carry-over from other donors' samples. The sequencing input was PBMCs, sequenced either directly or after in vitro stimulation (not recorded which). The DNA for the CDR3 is TGTGCCAGCAGCTTAGCAGGGGGCTTGGCTCAGCCCCAGCATTTT. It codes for CASSLAGGLAQPQHF.